This record covers a single T cell receptor (beta chain). Seattle researchers signed up patients amid active infection and tracked them longitudinally. The V gene's germline CDR1 is SNHLY and CDR2 FYNNEI. This CDR3 contains 13 residues. J gave up 2 bases and V 6 bases, and 3 bases lay outside the gene matches. Authors' methods: Estimates of nucleated cell counts were drawn from the amplification of reference gene primers. Clones were sequenced by immunoSEQ multiplex PCR, and TCRdb holds only the in-frame ones, with some missing. D and trimming come from the DNA, and the V and J calls and clone size come from that table. The sample yields tens of thousands of clones, approximately 80% seen once. The data are from a study of blood T cell repertoires in COVID-19.

Sequencing used peripheral blood. This sequence was found in a man aged 45-65 years with COVID-19, enrolled during active disease. The chain couples TRBV2 to TRBJ1-1; 7 bases agree with TRBD1. CDR3 residues: CASRGQKNTEAFF. CDR3 nucleotides: TGTGCCAGCAGGGGACAGAAAAACACTGAAGCTTTCTTT.